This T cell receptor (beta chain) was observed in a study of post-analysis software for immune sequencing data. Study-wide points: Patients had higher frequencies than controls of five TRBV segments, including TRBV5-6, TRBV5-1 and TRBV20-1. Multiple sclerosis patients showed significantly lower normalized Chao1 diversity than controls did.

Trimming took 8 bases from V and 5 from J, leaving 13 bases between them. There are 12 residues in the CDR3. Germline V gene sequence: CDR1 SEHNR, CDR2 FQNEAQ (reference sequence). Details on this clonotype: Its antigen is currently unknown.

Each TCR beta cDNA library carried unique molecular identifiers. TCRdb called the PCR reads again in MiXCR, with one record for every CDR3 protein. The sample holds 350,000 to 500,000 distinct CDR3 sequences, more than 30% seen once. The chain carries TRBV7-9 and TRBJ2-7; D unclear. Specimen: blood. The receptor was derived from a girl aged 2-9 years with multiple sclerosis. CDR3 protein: CASAGRAHEQYF. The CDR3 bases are TGTGCCAGCGCCGGAAGAGCTCACGAGCAGTACTTC.